This entry describes one TCR beta chain. Some clones are missing from TCRdb's copy, which holds only in-frame ones; the method was immunoSEQ multiplex PCR. The data contain some 210,000 clones, 80% to 90% of them singletons. CDR1 is KGHSH, CDR2 LQKENI, per germline. The CDR3 contains 12 residues. V lost 4 bases to trimming and J lost 8 bases, with 11 bases between them. This sample was taken from a study of blood T cell repertoires in COVID-19. The TCR originated in a woman between 45 and 65 years old with active or convalescent COVID-19. The V gene is TRBV18, the J gene TRBJ1-2, with D possibly TRBD1 on 6 matching bases. The specimen was peripheral blood. The chain's CDR3 is CASSLDRTGYTF. CDR3 sequence (DNA): TGTGCCAGCTCACTAGACAGGACCGGCTACACCTTC. The whole variable domain, remainder taken from reference TRBV18 and TRBJ1-2, is NAGVMQNPRHLVRRRGQEARLRCSPMKGHSHVYWYRQLPEEGLKFMVYLQKENIIDESGMPKERFSAEFPKEGPSILRIQQVVRGDSAAYFCASSLDRTGYTFGSGTRLTVV.